Described below is a single T cell receptor (beta chain) sequence and its context. Trimming took 4 bases from V and 8 from J; bases not matched to a gene: 7. Germline loops: CDR1 SGHTS, CDR2 YDEGEE. This CDR3 region has 15 residues. TCRdb ran MiXCR on the RT-PCR reads and lists one entry per CDR3 protein. The sample holds approximately 720,000 distinct CDR3 sequences; around 14% are singletons and the top ten take roughly 4%. The TCR sequence derives from a female donor in good health, serving as a healthy control. The chain has TRBV5-8 and TRBJ2-1; 12 bases match TRBD1. Sequenced sample: memory CD4+ T cells from blood. CDR3 bases: TGTGCCAGCAGCAAGGGACAGGGGGCGGGATATGAGCAGTTCTTC. This sequence encodes CASSKGQGAGYEQFF.